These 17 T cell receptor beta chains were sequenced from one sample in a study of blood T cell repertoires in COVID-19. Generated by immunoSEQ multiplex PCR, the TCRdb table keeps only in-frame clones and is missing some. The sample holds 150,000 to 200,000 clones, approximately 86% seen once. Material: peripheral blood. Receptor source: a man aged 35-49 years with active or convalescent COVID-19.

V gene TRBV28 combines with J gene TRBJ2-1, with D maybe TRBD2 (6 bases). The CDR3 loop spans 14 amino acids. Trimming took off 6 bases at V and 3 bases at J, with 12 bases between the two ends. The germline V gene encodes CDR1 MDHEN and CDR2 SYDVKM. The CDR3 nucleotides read TGTGCCAGCAGGGGACTCGGAGGCTACAATGAGCAGTTCTTC. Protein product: CASRGLGGYNEQFF.

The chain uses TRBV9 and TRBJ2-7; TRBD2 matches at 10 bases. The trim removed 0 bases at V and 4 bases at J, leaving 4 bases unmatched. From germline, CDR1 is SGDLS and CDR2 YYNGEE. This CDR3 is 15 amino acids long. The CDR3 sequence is CASSVDSGGLYEQYF. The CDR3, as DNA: TGTGCCAGCAGCGTAGATAGCGGGGGGCTTTACGAGCAGTACTTC.

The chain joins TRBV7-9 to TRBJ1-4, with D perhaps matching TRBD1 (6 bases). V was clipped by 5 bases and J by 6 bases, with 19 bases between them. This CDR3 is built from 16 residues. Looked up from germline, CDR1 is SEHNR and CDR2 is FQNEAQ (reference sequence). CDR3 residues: CASSPGLGGAHEKLFF. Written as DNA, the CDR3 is TGTGCCAGCAGCCCCGGGCTAGGGGGAGCCCATGAAAAACTGTTTTTT.

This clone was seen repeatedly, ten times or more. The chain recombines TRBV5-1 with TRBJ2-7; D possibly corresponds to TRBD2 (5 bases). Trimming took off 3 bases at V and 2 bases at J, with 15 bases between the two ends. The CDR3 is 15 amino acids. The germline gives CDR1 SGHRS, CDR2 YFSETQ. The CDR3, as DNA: TGCGCCAGCAGCTATAGCCCGGGGAACCCCTACGAGCAGTACTTC. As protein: CASSYSPGNPYEQYF.

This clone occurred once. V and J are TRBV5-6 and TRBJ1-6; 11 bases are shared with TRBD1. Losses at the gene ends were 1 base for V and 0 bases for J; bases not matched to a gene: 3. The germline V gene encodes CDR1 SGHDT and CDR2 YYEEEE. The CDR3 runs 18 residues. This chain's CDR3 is CASSLSGTGGSYNSPLHF. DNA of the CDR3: TGTGCCAGCAGCTTGAGTGGGACAGGGGGCTCCTATAATTCACCCCTCCACTTT.

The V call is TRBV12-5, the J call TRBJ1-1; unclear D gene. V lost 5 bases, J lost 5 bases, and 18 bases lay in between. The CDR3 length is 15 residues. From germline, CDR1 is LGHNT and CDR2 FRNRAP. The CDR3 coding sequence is TGTGCTAGTGGTCCCCCAGCTGGGGAGAGGACTGAAGCTTTCTTT. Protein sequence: CASGPPAGERTEAFF.

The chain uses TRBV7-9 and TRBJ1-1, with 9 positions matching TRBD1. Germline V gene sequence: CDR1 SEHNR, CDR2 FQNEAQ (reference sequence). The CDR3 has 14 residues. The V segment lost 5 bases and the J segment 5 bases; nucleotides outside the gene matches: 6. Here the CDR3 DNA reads TGTGCCAGCAGCCGACAGGGGGAGGTTACTGAAGCTTTCTTT. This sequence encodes CASSRQGEVTEAFF.

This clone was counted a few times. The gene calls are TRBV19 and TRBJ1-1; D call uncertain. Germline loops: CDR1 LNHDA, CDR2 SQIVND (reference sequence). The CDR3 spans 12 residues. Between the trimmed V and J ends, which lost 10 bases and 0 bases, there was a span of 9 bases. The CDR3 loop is CATRGLNTEAFF. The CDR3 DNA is TGTGCCACGAGAGGATTGAACACTGAAGCTTTCTTT.

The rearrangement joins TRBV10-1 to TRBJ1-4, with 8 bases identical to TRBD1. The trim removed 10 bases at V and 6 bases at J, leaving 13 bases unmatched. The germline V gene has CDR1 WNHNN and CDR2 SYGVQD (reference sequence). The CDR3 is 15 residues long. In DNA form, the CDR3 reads TGCGCCACCGACAGGGGTCTTGTTTCCGATGAAAAACTGTTTTTT. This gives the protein CATDRGLVSDEKLFF.

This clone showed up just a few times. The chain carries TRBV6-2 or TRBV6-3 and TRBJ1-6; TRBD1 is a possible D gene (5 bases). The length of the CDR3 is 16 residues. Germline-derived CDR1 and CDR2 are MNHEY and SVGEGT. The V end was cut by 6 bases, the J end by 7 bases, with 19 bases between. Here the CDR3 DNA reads TGTGCCAGCAGCAACCTACAGGCTTCCTCAAATTCACCCCTCCACTTT. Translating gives CASSNLQASSNSPLHF.

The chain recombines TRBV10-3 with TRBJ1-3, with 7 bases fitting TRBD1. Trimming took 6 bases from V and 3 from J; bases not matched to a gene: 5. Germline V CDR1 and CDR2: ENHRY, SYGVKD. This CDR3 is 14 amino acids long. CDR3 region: CAISPTGLGNTIYF. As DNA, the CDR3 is TGTGCCATCAGCCCGACAGGGCTTGGAAACACCATATATTTT.

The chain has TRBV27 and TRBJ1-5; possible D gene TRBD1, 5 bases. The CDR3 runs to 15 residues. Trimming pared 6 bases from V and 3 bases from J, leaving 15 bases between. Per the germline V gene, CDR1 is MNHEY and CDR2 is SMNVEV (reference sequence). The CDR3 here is CASRRDGGINQPQHF. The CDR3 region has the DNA TGTGCCAGCAGACGGGACGGGGGGATCAATCAGCCCCAGCATTTT.

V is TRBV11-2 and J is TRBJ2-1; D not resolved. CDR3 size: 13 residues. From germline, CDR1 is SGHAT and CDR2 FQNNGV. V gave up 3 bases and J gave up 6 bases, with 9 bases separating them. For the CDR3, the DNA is TGTGCCAGCAGCTTGAGTCGGTCCAATGAGCAGTTCTTC. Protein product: CASSLSRSNEQFF.

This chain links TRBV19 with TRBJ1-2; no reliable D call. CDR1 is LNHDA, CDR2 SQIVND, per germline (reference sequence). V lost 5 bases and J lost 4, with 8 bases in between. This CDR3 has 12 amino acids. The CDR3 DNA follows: TGTGCCAGTAGTTCATACTTCTATGGCTACACCTTC. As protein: CASSSYFYGYTF.

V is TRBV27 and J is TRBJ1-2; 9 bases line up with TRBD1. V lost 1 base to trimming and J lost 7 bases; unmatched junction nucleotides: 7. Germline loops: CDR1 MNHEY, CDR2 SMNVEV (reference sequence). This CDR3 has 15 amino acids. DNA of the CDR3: TGTGCCAGCAGTTTATTGGGACAGGGTGTTGGTGGCTACACCTTC. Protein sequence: CASSLLGQGVGGYTF.

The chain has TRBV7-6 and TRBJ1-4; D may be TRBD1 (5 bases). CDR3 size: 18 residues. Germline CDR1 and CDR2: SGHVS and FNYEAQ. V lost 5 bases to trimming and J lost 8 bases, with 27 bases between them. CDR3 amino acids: CASSTPAGIRGFGEKLFF. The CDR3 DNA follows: TGTGCCAGCAGCACCCCGGCAGGGATCCGAGGTTTTGGAGAAAAACTGTTTTTT.

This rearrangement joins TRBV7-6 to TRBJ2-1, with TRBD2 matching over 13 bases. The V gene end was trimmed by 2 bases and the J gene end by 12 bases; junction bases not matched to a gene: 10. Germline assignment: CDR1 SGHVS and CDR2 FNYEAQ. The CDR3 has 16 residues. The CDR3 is CASSLSLGTSGEGQFF. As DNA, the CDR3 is TGTGCCAGCAGCTTATCCCTGGGGACTAGCGGGGAGGGGCAGTTCTTC.